The text below deals with one T cell receptor (beta chain). The antigen remains undetermined. A sample-barcoded 5' primer and a J-beta primer mix were used in a second PCR of roughly 6 to 11 cycles. Each CDR3 protein gets one entry after TCRdb re-called the 5' RACE reads with MiXCR. The table has around 1,000,000 distinct CDR3 sequences, about 25% seen once; the top ten hold about 0.72%. This entry belongs to a study of blood T cells in healthy people across ages. Study-wide points: Age advanced and TCR beta diversity per million T cells fell, roughly linearly. Estimates of total diversity, which came from one million sequenced T cells, were considered to be underestimates.

The CDR3 is 15 amino acids. Germline assignment: CDR1 SQVTM and CDR2 ANQGSEA. Between the trimmed V and J ends, which lost 0 bases and 0 bases, there was a span of 11 bases. The data also belong to a second study, concerning T cells of mothers and their children.

The chain recombines TRBV29-1 with TRBJ1-2; D call uncertain. Sequences were obtained from blood. The sequence derives from a girl aged 2 to 9 in good health. The CDR3 bases are TGCAGCGTTGAAGATTCGGATGACTCTAACTATGGCTACACCTTC. It encodes CSVEDSDDSNYGYTF.